What follows is one TCR beta chain and its context. Its cognate antigen is unknown. Use of 60 Vbeta and 13 Jbeta primers characterized the PCR. TCRdb keeps only in-frame clones here, not all; method: immunoSEQ multiplex PCR. There are about 190,000 clones in the sample; 75% to 90% occur only once, and less than 0.4% lies in the top ten. These data are taken from a study of cytomegalovirus exposure and HLA in healthy donors. Study observations and caveats: Later on, a genetic analysis was performed. It linked a missense variant in DCLRE1C with V- and J-gene trimming of TCR beta. Immune exposure information available was restricted to CMV serostatus.

This CDR3 contains 13 residues. CDR1 is MNHNY, CDR2 SVGAGI, per germline (reference sequence). Trimming cost V 5 bases and J 2 bases; bases outside gene matches: 3. The gene calls are TRBV6-6 and TRBJ2-7, with TRBD1 matching over 7 bases. Specimen: PBMCs. This TCR came from a woman aged 25-40 years in good health and CMV-seronegative. CDR3 sequence reads: CASSRDSTYEQYF. The CDR3, as DNA: TGTGCCAGCAGTCGGGACAGTACCTACGAGCAGTACTTC.